The 16 T cell receptor beta chains below come from one sample, sequenced in a study of cytomegalovirus exposure and HLA in healthy donors (dated by TCRdb to 2015 to 2018). The library was prepared using the immunoSEQ multiplex PCR assay. For the multiplex PCR, a mixture combining 60 forward primers for TCR Vbeta segments and 13 reverse primers for TCR Jbeta segments was used. Held by TCRdb, this immuneACCESS table contains in-frame sequences only and omits some clones. Under half of the omission traces to an unresolved V gene where checked; the cause of the rest is unknown. Within this sample are under 150,000 clones, with around 84% of them counted one time only. The top ten clones comprise roughly 2% of the sample. Sample: PBMCs. These receptors were taken from a man younger than 35 in good health and CMV-seronegative.

The V call is TRBV18, the J call TRBJ2-7; 7 bases match TRBD1. V shed 3 bases and J 7 bases; nucleotides not matched to a gene: 12. Germline values: CDR1 KGHSH, CDR2 LQKENI. The CDR3 covers 15 residues. In nucleotides, the CDR3 is TGTGCCAGCTCACCTGGGACAGACCCGTCCTCGGAGCAGTACTTC. Amino acids: CASSPGTDPSSEQYF.

The V and J genes are TRBV15 and TRBJ2-3; D possibly corresponds to TRBD1 (7 bases). The CDR3 extends over 17 amino acids. Germline V CDR1 and CDR2: LNHNV, YYDKDF (reference sequence). The V end was cut by 2 bases, the J end by 5 bases, with 20 bases between. The CDR3 loop is CATSRLTGGGAGDTQYF. CDR3 nucleotides: TGTGCCACCAGCAGACTTACCGGAGGGGGCGCGGGAGATACGCAGTATTTT.

The V and J genes are TRBV27 and TRBJ1-5; TRBD1 aligns across 9 bases. The CDR3 totals 16 residues. J gave up 6 bases and V 2 bases, and 8 bases lay outside the gene matches. Germline V gene sequence: CDR1 MNHEY, CDR2 SMNVEV (reference sequence). This CDR3 reads CASSLGTGPQGQPQHF. The CDR3 nucleotides read TGTGCCAGCAGTTTAGGGACAGGGCCACAGGGTCAGCCCCAGCATTTT.

This chain connects TRBV18 to TRBJ1-1, with D possibly matching TRBD1 (6 bases). Germline V CDR1 and CDR2: KGHSH, LQKENI. The CDR3 extends over 17 amino acids. V dropped 1 base and J dropped 0 bases, with 15 bases sitting between them. The chain's CDR3 is CASSPLPQGSMNTEAFF. DNA for the CDR3: TGTGCCAGCTCACCACTCCCGCAGGGGAGTATGAACACTGAAGCTTTCTTT.

The rearrangement links TRBV15 to TRBJ2-5, with no clear D. Judging by the DNA end, TRBJ2-7 fits better; the J call may be wrong. CDR1 is LNHNV and CDR2 is YYDKDF in the germline V gene (reference sequence). CDR3 length: 14 amino acids. The CDR3 reads CATSRDHGSSEQYF. In DNA, the CDR3 is TGTGCCACCAGCAGAGATCACGGTAGCAGCGAGCAGTACTTC.

This chain joins TRBV6-1 and TRBJ2-3, with D possibly TRBD1 on 5 matching bases. In germline, CDR1 is MNHNS, CDR2 SASEGT. The CDR3 consists of 17 residues. Trimming pared 8 bases from V and 2 bases from J, leaving 23 bases between. The CDR3 sequence: CASCGQGLGIITDTQYF. The CDR3 DNA is TGTGCCAGCTGTGGCCAGGGCCTTGGAATTATCACAGATACGCAGTATTTT.

The CDR3 here is CASTFDIGATEAFF. Written as DNA, the CDR3 is TGTGCCAGCACTTTCGATATAGGAGCTACTGAAGCTTTCTTT. The chain uses TRBV2 and TRBJ1-1; D unresolved. This CDR3 has 14 residues. V lost 7 bases, J lost 5 bases, and 17 bases lay in between. CDR1 SNHLY and CDR2 FYNNEI come from the germline V gene.

As regards this clone: One junction end does not reproduce the germline sequence, and a read error may be involved. The genes are TRBV7-9 and TRBJ1-5, with 7 bases lining up with TRBD1. The CDR3 is 17 residues long. Germline lookup yields CDR1 SEHNR and CDR2 FQNEAQ (reference sequence). The CDR3 DNA sequence: TGTTCCAGCAGCTTACCTGACAGGGTATATAGCAATCAGCCCCAGCATTTT. Translated, it gives CSSSLPDRVYSNQPQHF.

The CDR3: CASSDYRLTVMNTEAFF. CDR3 DNA: TGTGCCAGCAGCGATTACCGACTGACAGTTATGAACACTGAAGCTTTCTTT. V is TRBV14 and J is TRBJ1-1, with a weak D call TRBD1 (5 bases). Trimming took off 5 bases at V and 0 bases at J, with 19 bases between the two ends. Germline assignment: CDR1 SGHDN and CDR2 FVKESK. The CDR3 runs 17 residues.

The chain is built from TRBV7-6 and TRBJ2-2, with TRBD2 matching 11 bases. V shed 0 bases, J shed 4 bases, and the junction held 13 bases outside the gene matches. The CDR3 has 20 amino acids. Germline-derived CDR1 and CDR2 are SGHVS and FNYEAQ. The CDR3 is CASSLAVSSGGASFTGELFF. The CDR3, as DNA: TGTGCCAGCAGCTTAGCAGTTAGTAGCGGGGGGGCTTCGTTCACCGGGGAGCTGTTTTTT.

V usage is TRBV19 and J usage is TRBJ1-2; 7 nucleotides match TRBD1. The V and J ends lost 5 bases and 7 bases, in that order; junction bases with no gene match: 10. From germline, CDR1 is LNHDA and CDR2 SQIVND (reference sequence). The CDR3 has 14 residues. The CDR3 DNA sequence: TGTGCCAGTAGTGTCAGACAGGGTTCTAGTGGCTACACCTTC. It encodes CASSVRQGSSGYTF.

The genes are TRBV5-1 and TRBJ1-1, with D unresolved. The CDR3 covers 15 residues. Between the trimmed V and J ends, which lost 0 bases and 6 bases, there was a span of 15 bases. Per the germline V gene, CDR1 is SGHRS and CDR2 is YFSETQ. The CDR3 region has the DNA TGCGCCAGCAGCTTGGTCTCGGGGATGAGGGCTGAAGCTTTCTTT. This translates into CASSLVSGMRAEAFF.

The rearrangement links TRBV6-1 to TRBJ1-2; D is perhaps TRBD1 (5 bases). Trimming removed 8 bases at V and 7 bases at J, with 11 bases between. The CDR3 covers 11 residues. From germline, CDR1 is MNHNS and CDR2 SASEGT. The CDR3 nucleotides are TGTGCCAGCCAGGGCAGCCTTGGCTACACCTTC. The encoded protein is CASQGSLGYTF.

The chain links TRBV7-3 to TRBJ2-7; TRBD1 aligns across 7 bases. The CDR3 has 14 amino acids. Germline CDR1 and CDR2: SGHTA and FQGTGA. J lost 0 bases, V lost 4 bases, and 3 bases had no gene match. This CDR3 reads CASSSRTGSYEQYF. The CDR3 nucleotides read TGTGCCAGCAGCTCCCGGACAGGCTCCTACGAGCAGTACTTC.

This clone was detected once. This sequence joins TRBV4-1 and TRBJ2-2; 9 nucleotides agree with TRBD1. J was trimmed by 5 bases and V by 10 bases; bases with no gene match: 5. The CDR3 loop spans 13 amino acids. The germline CDR1 and CDR2 sequences are MGHRA and YSYEKL. This CDR3 reads CATRQGVTGELFF. CDR3 coding DNA: TGCGCCACCCGACAGGGGGTGACCGGGGAGCTGTTTTTT.

The rearrangement uses TRBV27 and TRBJ2-7; TRBD2 agrees at 8 bases. The CDR3 is 15 amino acids. With V trimmed by 2 bases and J by 0 bases, 3 bases remained unmatched. CDR1 is MNHEY and CDR2 is SMNVEV in the germline V gene (reference sequence). The CDR3 loop is CASSLGRGDSYEQYF. The CDR3, as DNA: TGTGCCAGCAGTTTAGGGCGGGGGGACTCCTACGAGCAGTACTTC.